This T cell receptor (beta chain) was identified during a study of read filtering for tumor transcriptome and immune sequencing. Study-wide background: The cohort had some 16 men and roughly 13 women aged about 47 to 80, mean roughly 66 years. 8 or 9 patients were R-ISS I, 16 were R-ISS II, about seven were R-ISS III. Per sample, TCR-region reads ranged about 4 to 11 million by IR-seq, roughly 85 to 1,300 by RNA-seq.

This clonotype was found a few times. What it binds is unknown. From roughly 400 ng of RNA, a library with molecular barcoded alpha/delta and beta/gamma adaptors was made. TCRdb reprocessed the reads via MiXCR and lists one record per CDR3 protein. The sample comprises roughly 56,000 distinct CDR3 sequences, about a fifth of which are singletons, and around an eighth rests with the top ten. Study-wide results and limits: Sorted CD138-negative bone marrow cells were not purified T cells.

The germline gives CDR1 LNHDA, CDR2 SQIVND (reference sequence). With 4 bases clipped from V and 8 bases from J, the junction kept 5 bases outside the gene matches. This CDR3 spans 13 amino acids. The sequence came from a donor at least 40 years old with multiple myeloma. The sequencing sample was made of a population of CD138-negative cells sorted from bone marrow. The chain uses TRBV19 and TRBJ1-2, with 9 bases identical to TRBD1. This CDR3 is CASSTTGGQGYTF. Here the CDR3 DNA reads TGTGCCAGTAGTACTACAGGGGGCCAGGGCTACACCTTC.